This paragraph covers one T cell receptor (beta chain) sequence. Its matching antigen is unknown. This entry belongs to a study of CD8 T cells in ankylosing spondylitis. Study findings and constraints: Within matched ankylosing spondylitis synovial fluid, disease-linked clones were reportedly significantly enriched. Ankylosing spondylitis blood seemed to carry a telltale TCR beta motif made of several highly homologous variants. Before this, some motif variants had been reported in reactive arthritis synovial fluid and blood.

This CDR3 is built from 16 residues. V was pared by 4 bases and J by 0 bases, with 13 bases between. Looked up from germline, CDR1 is LGHNA and CDR2 is YNFKEQ. Quantitative 5'-RACE with molecular barcodes produced the TCR beta libraries. MiXCR, applied by TCRdb to the 5' RACE reads, yields one record per CDR3 protein. The sample carries about 540,000 distinct CDR3 sequences, roughly 13% recorded once. Sequencing was performed on blood, either unsorted or a sorted T cell fraction (not recorded which). This sequence was found in a male donor with ankylosing spondylitis. The J gene is TRBJ2-1, the V gene TRBV4-2; D is undetermined. Written as DNA, the CDR3 is TGTGCCAGCAGCCGCCGGTTCCTGTGCTCCTACAATGAGCAGTTCTTC. Encoded protein: CASSRRFLCSYNEQFF.